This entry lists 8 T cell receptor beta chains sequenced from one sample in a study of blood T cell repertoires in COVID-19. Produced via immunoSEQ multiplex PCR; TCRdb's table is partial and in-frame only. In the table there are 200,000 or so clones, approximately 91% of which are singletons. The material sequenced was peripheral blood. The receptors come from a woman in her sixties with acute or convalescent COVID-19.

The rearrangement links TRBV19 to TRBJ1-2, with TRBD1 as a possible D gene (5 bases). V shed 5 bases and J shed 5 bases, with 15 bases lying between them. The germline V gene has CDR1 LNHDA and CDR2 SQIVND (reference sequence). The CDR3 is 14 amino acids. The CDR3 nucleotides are TGTGCCAGTAGTTCTCAAGGGGTGCGATATGGCTACACCTTC. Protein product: CASSSQGVRYGYTF.

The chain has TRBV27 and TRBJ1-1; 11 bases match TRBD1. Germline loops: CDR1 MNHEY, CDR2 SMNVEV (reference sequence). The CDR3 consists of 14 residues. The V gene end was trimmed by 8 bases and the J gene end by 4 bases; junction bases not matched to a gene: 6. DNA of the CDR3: TGTGCCAGCCGTCCCGGGACAGGGGGCACTGAAGCTTTCTTT. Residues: CASRPGTGGTEAFF.

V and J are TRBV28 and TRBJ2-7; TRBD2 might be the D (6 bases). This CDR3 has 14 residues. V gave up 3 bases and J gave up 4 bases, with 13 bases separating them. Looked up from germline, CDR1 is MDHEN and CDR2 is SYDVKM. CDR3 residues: CASSFRGIRYEQYF. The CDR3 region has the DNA TGTGCCAGCAGTTTTCGGGGGATCAGGTACGAGCAGTACTTC.

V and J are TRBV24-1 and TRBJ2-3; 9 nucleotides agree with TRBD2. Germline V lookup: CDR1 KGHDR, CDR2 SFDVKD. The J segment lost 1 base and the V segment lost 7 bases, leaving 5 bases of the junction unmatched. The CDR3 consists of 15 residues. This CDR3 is CATRSAGGGTDTQYF. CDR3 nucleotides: TGTGCCACCAGGAGTGCGGGAGGGGGCACAGATACGCAGTATTTT.

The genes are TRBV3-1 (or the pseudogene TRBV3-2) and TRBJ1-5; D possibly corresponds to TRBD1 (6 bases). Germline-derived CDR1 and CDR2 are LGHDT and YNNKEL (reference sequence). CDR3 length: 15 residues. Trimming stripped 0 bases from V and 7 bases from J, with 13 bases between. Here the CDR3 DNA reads TGTGCCAGCAGCCAAGACGGGGGGCGTCGACAGCCCCAGCATTTT. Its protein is CASSQDGGRRQPQHF.

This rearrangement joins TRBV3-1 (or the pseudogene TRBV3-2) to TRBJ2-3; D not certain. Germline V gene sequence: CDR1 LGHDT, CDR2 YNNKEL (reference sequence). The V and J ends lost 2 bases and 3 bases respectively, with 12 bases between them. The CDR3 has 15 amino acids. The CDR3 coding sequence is TGTGCCAGCAGCCAATTCCTAAGCATGACAGATACGCAGTATTTT. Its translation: CASSQFLSMTDTQYF.

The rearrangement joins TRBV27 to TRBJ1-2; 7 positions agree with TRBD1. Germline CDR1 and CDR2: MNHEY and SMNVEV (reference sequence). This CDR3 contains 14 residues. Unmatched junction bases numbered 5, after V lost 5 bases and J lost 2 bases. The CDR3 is CASSPRQGNYGYTF. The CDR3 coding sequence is TGTGCCAGCAGTCCTCGACAGGGAAACTATGGCTACACCTTC.

The CDR3 DNA reads as TGTGCCAGCAGCCGGGGACAGCCCCCCGGGGAGCTGTTTTTT. Translation gives CASSRGQPPGELFF. The chain recombines TRBV7-3 with TRBJ2-2; 7 bases align to TRBD1. The CDR3 is 14 residues long. Germline values: CDR1 SGHTA, CDR2 FQGTGA. Trimming at V came to 5 bases and at J to 6 bases, leaving 6 bases not matched to a gene.